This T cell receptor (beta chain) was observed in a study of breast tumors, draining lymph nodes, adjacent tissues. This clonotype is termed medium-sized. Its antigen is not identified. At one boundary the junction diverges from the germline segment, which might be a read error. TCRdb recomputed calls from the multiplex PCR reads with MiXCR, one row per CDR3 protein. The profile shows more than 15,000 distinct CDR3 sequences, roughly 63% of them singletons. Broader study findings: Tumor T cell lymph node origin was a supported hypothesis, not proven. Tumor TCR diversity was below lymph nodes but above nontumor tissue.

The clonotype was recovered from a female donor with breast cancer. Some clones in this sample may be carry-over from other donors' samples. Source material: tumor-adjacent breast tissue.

This CDR3 reads CASSHSSPGTGNEQYF. Here the CDR3 DNA reads TGTGCCAGCAGTCACTCGAGCCCCGGGACAGGGAACGAGCAGTACTTC. The gene calls are TRBV6-5 and TRBJ2-7; the match to TRBD1 covers 9 bases. This CDR3 region has 16 residues. Germline-derived CDR1 and CDR2 are MNHEY and SVGAGI.